A selection of T cell receptor beta chains follows, all from one sample in a study of shared clonotypes between healthy human individuals. Some clones are missing from TCRdb's copy, which holds only in-frame ones; the method was immunoSEQ multiplex PCR. The table lists around 1.9 million clones, over 85% of them singletons. The material sequenced was naive CD8+ T cells from PBMCs. Source of these receptors: a man aged 18 to 30 in good health. Some clones in this sample may be carry-over from other donors' samples. Each CDR3 is given with its conserved first and last residue.

TRBV7-2,TRBJ2-7,CASSLYRDYEQYF
TRBV10-3,TRBJ2-3,CAISDLGGSDTQYF
TRBV2,TRBJ2-3,CASTREGSSTDTQYF
TRBV10-3,TRBJ2-1,CAISWTSGNEQFF
TRBV27,TRBJ2-7,CASSSYYTSYEQYF
TRBV19,TRBJ2-1,CASSIGALSYNEQFF
TRBV4-1,TRBJ2-1,CASSQFRDSANEQFF
TRBV11-2,TRBJ2-7,CASSLWTGGPREQYF
TRBV7-9,TRBJ2-3,CASSRTGAVDTQYF
TRBV5-1,TRBJ2-1,CASSPAAQGSYNEQFF
TRBV9,TRBJ2-5,CASSAPLTETQYF
TRBV4-1,TRBJ1-2,CASSQVTGTGVTNYGYTF
TRBV30,TRBJ1-1,CAWSSFRRLTTEAFF
TRBV4-1,TRBJ1-1,CASSQVTGTEAFF
TRBV28,TRBJ1-1,CASSYGQRNTEAFF
TRBV27,TRBJ1-1,CASSLMTGNTEAFF
TRBV5-1,TRBJ2-1,CASSLTPSGRSSSYNEQFF
TRBV9,TRBJ1-4,CASSEGQGNEKLFF
TRBV6-1,TRBJ1-5,CASRQGNQPQHF
TRBV2,TRBJ2-1,CASGETGEFF
TRBV19,TRBJ2-7,CASSKASGRNSEQYF
TRBV9,TRBJ2-3,CASTTSGSTDTQYF
TRBV15,TRBJ2-7,CATSPGTSGLWEQYF
TRBV30,TRBJ2-5,CAWSVRSVARKETQYF
TRBV13,TRBJ2-2,CASSSRGGVVTNTGELFF
TRBV9,TRBJ2-6,CASSVGTGGLGANVLTF
TRBV27,TRBJ1-5,CASSLISGRGNQPQHF
TRBV11-2,TRBJ1-2,CASSPVNYGYTF
TRBV5-1,TRBJ2-7,CASSLSHGNEQYF
TRBV20-1,TRBJ2-7,CSAYQGHEQYF
TRBV27,TRBJ2-7,CASSPTVHEQYF
TRBV7-7,TRBJ2-7,CASSLYEGDSYEQYF
TRBV27,TRBJ1-2,CASSPGQGARGYTF
TRBV4-1,TRBJ1-4,CASSHKIATNEKLFF
TRBV27,TRBJ1-2,CASSQGQGAYGGYTF
TRBV5-1,TRBJ2-2,CASSPEVFTGELFF
TRBV19,TRBJ1-1,CASSIDLEDPEAFF
TRBV4-2,TRBJ2-7,CASSQGASYEQYF
TRBV5-1,TRBJ1-4,CASSLAAEKLFF
TRBV6-5,TRBJ1-1,CASRMDRGSEAFF
TRBV6-1,TRBJ2-7,CASKYVTGANHEQYF
TRBV27,NA,CASSSGAEQYF
TRBV29-1,TRBJ1-1,CSVPGDGAFF
TRBV10-3,TRBJ1-3,CAISGTTGNTIYF
TRBV5-4,TRBJ2-2,CASWGHRNTGELFF
TRBV9,TRBJ2-7,CASSVVGGDPYEQYF
TRBV9,TRBJ2-7,CASSVVAGGFYEQYF
TRBV9,TRBJ2-7,CASSVTGRSSYEQYF
TRBV10-3,TRBJ2-4,CANSWGRVYIQYF